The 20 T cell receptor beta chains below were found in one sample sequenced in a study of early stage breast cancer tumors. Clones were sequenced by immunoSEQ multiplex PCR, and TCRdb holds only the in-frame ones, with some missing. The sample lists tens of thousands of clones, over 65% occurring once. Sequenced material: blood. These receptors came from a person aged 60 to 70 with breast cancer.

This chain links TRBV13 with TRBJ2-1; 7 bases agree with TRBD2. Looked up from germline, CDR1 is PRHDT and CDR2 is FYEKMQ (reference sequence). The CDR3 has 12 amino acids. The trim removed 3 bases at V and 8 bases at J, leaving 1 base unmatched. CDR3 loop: CASSFRGDEQFF. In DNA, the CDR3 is TGTGCCAGCAGCTTTCGGGGGGATGAGCAGTTCTTC.

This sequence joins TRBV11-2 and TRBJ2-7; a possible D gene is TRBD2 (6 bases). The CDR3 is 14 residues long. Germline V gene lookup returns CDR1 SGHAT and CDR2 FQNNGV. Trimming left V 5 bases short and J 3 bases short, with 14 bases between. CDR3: CASSQVGGIYEQYF. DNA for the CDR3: TGTGCCAGCAGCCAAGTTGGGGGGATCTACGAGCAGTACTTC.

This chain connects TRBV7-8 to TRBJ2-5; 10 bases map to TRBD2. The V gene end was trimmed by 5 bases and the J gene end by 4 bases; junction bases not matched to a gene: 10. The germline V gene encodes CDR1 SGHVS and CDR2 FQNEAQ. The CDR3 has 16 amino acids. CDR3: CASSPGLGLATETQYF. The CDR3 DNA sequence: TGTGCCAGCAGCCCAGGTCTGGGACTAGCGACAGAGACCCAGTACTTC.

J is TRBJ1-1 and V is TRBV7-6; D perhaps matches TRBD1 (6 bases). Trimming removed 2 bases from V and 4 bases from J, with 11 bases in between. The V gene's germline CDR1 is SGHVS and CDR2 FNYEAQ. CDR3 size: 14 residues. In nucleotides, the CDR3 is TGTGCCAGCAGCTTAACTGGAGGGGGCACTGAAGCTTTCTTT. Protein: CASSLTGGGTEAFF.

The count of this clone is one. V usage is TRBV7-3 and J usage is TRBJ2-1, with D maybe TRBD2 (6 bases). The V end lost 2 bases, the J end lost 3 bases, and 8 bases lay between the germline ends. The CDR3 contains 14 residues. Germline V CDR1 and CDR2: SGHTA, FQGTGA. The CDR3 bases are TGTGCCAGCAGCTTACAGGAGGGCTACAATGAGCAGTTCTTC. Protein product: CASSLQEGYNEQFF.

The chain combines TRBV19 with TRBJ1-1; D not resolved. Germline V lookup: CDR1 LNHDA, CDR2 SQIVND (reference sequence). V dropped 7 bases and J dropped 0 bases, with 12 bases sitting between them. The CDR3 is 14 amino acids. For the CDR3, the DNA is TGTGCCAGTACTCAAGGCTGGTTGAACACTGAAGCTTTCTTT. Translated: CASTQGWLNTEAFF.

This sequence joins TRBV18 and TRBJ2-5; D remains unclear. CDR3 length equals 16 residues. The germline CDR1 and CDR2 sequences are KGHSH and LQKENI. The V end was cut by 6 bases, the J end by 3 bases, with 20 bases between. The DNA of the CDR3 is TGTGCCAGCTCTCTTAGGACCGTCCGTAGGGAAGAGACCCAGTACTTC. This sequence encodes CASSLRTVRREETQYF.

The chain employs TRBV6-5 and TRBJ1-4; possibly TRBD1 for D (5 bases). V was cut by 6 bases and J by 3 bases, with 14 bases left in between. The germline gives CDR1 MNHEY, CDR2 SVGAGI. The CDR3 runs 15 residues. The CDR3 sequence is CASSALKGPNEKLFF. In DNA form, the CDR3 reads TGTGCCAGCAGCGCGCTAAAGGGGCCTAATGAAAAACTGTTTTTT.

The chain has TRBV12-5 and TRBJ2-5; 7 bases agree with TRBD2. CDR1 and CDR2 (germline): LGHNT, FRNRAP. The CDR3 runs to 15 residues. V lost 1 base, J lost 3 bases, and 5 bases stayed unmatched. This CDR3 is CASGLGQGGEETQYF. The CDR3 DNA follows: TGTGCTAGTGGTTTGGGGCAGGGAGGGGAAGAGACCCAGTACTTC.

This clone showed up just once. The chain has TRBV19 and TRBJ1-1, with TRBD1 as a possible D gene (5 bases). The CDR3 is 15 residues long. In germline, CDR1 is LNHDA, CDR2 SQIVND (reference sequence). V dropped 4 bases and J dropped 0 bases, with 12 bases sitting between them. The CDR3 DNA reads TGTGCCAGTAGTAGGGGCGGGCCGATGAACACTGAAGCTTTCTTT. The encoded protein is CASSRGGPMNTEAFF.

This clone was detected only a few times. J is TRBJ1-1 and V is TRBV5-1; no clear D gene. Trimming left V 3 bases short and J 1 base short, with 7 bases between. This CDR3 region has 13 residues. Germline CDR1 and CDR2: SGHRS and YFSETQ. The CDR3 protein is CASSSGPNTEAFF. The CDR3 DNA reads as TGCGCCAGCAGCTCTGGCCCGAACACTGAAGCTTTCTTT.

CDR3 DNA: TGCGCCAGCAAGGGCGGGACAGAGAACACTGAAGCTTTCTTT. Translating it yields CASKGGTENTEAFF. The V and J genes are TRBV5-1 and TRBJ1-1; 7 positions match TRBD1. With V trimmed by 6 bases and J by 1 base, 6 bases remained unmatched. This CDR3 has 14 residues. Germline V gene sequence: CDR1 SGHRS, CDR2 YFSETQ.

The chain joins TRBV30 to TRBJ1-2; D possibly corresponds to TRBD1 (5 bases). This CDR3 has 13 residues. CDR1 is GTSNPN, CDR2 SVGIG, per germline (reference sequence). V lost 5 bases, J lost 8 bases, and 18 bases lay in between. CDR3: CAWDSWGIPGYTF. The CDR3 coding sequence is TGTGCCTGGGACAGTTGGGGGATACCCGGCTACACCTTC.

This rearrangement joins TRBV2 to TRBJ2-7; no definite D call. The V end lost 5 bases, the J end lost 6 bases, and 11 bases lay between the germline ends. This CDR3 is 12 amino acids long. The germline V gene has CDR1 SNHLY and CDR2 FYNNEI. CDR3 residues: CASSLGRSEQYF. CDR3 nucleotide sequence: TGTGCCAGCAGTCTCGGTCGGAGCGAGCAGTACTTC.

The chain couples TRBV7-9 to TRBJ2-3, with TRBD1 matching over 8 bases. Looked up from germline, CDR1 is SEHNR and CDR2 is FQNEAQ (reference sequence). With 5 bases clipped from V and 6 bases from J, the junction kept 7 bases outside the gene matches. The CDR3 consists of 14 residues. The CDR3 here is CASSQTGVLDTQYF. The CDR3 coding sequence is TGTGCCAGCAGCCAGACAGGGGTATTGGATACGCAGTATTTT.

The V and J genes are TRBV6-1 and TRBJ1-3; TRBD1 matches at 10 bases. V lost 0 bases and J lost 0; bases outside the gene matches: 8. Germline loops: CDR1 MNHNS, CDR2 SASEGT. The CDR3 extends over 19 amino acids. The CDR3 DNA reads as TGTGCCAGCAGTGAAGCCCCGCCGGGACAGGGGTTCTCTGGAAACACCATATATTTT. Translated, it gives CASSEAPPGQGFSGNTIYF.

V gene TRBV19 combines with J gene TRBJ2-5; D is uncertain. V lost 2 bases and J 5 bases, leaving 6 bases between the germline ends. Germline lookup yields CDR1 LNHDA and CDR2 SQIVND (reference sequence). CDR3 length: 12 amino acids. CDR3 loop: CASSIREETQYF. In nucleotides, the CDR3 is TGTGCCAGTAGTATACGCGAGGAGACCCAGTACTTC. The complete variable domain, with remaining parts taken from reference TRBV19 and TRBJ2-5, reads DGGITQSPKYLFRKEGQNVTLSCEQNLNHDAMYWYRQDPGQGLRLIYYSQIVNDFQKGDIAEGYSVSREKKESFPLTVTSAQKNPTAFYLCASSIREETQYFGPGTRLLVL.

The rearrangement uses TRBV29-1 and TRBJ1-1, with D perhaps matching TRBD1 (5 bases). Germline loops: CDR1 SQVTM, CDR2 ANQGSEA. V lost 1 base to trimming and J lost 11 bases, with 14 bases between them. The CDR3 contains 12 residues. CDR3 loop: CSVEGDGGGAFF. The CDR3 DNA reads TGCAGCGTTGAAGGGGATGGGGGAGGCGCTTTCTTT. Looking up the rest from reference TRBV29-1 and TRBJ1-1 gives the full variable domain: SAVISQKPSRDICQRGTSLTIQCQVDSQVTMMFWYRQQPGQSLTLIATANQGSEATYESGFVIDKFPISRPNLTFSTLTVSNMSPEDSSIYLCSVEGDGGGAFFGQGTRLTVV.

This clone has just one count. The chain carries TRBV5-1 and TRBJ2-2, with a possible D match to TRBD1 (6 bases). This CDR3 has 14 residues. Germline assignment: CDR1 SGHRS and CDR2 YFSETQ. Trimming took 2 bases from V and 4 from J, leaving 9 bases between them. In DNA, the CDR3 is TGCGCCAGCAGCTTAACAGGGTCCACCGGGGAGCTGTTTTTT. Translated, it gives CASSLTGSTGELFF. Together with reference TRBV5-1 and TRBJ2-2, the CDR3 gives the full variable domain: KAGVTQTPRYLIKTRGQQVTLSCSPISGHRSVSWYQQTPGQGLQFLFEYFSETQRNKGNFPGRFSGRQFSNSRSEMNVSTLELGDSALYLCASSLTGSTGELFFGEGSRLTVL.

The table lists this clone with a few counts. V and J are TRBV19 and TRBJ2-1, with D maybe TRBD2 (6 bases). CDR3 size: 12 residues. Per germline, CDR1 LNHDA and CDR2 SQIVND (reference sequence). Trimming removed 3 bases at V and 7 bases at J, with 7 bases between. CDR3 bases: TGTGCCAGTAGTATCCGGGAGAATGAGCAGTTCTTC. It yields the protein CASSIRENEQFF. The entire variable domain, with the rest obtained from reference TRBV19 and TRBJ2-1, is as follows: DGGITQSPKYLFRKEGQNVTLSCEQNLNHDAMYWYRQDPGQGLRLIYYSQIVNDFQKGDIAEGYSVSREKKESFPLTVTSAQKNPTAFYLCASSIRENEQFFGPGTRLTVL.